This TCR beta chain emerged from a study of blood T cell repertoires in COVID-19. Study-wide context: PBMCs, B-cell-depleted T cells, or T cells provided the cDNA or gDNA that made up the material.

This CDR3 spans 16 amino acids. Germline loops: CDR1 SNHLY, CDR2 FYNNEI. After removal of 2 bases from V and 4 bases from J, the junction contained 7 bases not matched to a gene. Ages ranged from about 18 to 89 years, with residence in around 24 US areas. Membership in each cohort depended on participant-reported clinical history. Per the authors' pipeline: Amplification of reference gene primers was used by the study to estimate nucleated cell counts. TCRdb keeps only in-frame clones here, not all; method: immunoSEQ multiplex PCR. D and trimming come from the DNA, and the V and J calls and clone size come from that table. The data contain about 190,000 clones, 70% to 85% of them singletons.

Specimen: PBMCs or T cells enriched from blood (not recorded which). This rearrangement joins TRBV2 to TRBJ2-3; TRBD2 agrees at 9 bases. The receptor's source is a woman in her sixties or seventies with acute COVID-19. As DNA, the CDR3 is TGTGCCAGCAGTGAATGGGGGCTAGCGGGGCCAGATACGCAGTATTTT. Amino acid sequence: CASSEWGLAGPDTQYF.